This TCR beta chain was observed in a study of Ad26.COV2.S vaccination and SARS-CoV-2 variants (dated by TCRdb to about 2021). With respect to the entire study: Donors in the vaccine arm were drawn from COV1001, a phase I-IIa trial of Ad26.COV2.S in healthy adults that was multicentre, randomized, double-blind and placebo-controlled. A total of roughly 30 samples were included in the TCR-sequenced set, comprising some 20 Ad26.COV2.S vaccine recipients, 5 placebo recipients and 8 SARS-CoV-2 convalescent individuals. Ad26.COV2.S was given intramuscularly at 5x10^10 or 1x10^11 viral particles, as a single shot or as two shots 56 days apart. Participants in the trial were split at random into five groups of five each, receiving low-dose or high-dose Ad26.COV2.S once or twice, or else placebo on both occasions. Investigators did not know the trial group allocation while performing experiments and assessing outcomes. The specificity and breadth of SARS-CoV-2-reactive T cell receptors after Ad26.COV2.S vaccination were assessed by TCRbeta repertoire sequencing. Overall study results and their limits: The study was not powered for comparison of responses between vaccine doses or regimens. Comparable non-spike TCR breadth was observed between vaccine and placebo recipients, consistent with only spike being contained in the vaccine. The authors noted that the TCR breadth and depth analyses may have underestimated total T cell responses. Spike-specific TCR breadth was higher in Ad26.COV2.S recipients than in placebo recipients (P = 0.0014). Substantial breadth of spike-specific CD8+ and CD4+ T cell responses was reported after vaccination.

This specimen's treatment or condition label, per the study, means: around 19 received Ad26.COV2.S at low or high dose, single or two shots; 5 received placebo; per-sample allocation not given. Repertoires of vaccine and placebo recipients were sequenced from samples taken on day 63 after the first injection. In Cohort 1b, about two dozen adults aged 18-55 years were enrolled at a single site in Boston, USA, between 29 July and 7 August 2020. As a vaccine, Ad26.COV2.S was a replication-incompetent adenovirus type 26 vector that expressed a prefusion-stabilized SARS-CoV-2 spike protein derived from the original Wuhan strain. To note about this clone: What antigen it recognizes has not been identified. No base quality values were provided; no much bigger clone lies one nucleotide off.

The immunoSEQ Assay was used to sequence TCRbeta CDR3 regions. After extraction, genomic DNA underwent amplification by bias-controlled multiplex PCR, followed by high-throughput sequencing. The source study handled its data this way. To quantify the absolute abundance of every unique TCRbeta CDR3 region, sequences were collapsed and filtered. T cell fraction was estimated by normalization of TCRbeta template counts to usable DNA, with usable DNA being measured through amplification of reference genes present in all nucleated cells. Repertoire TCRs were annotated as SARS-CoV-2-specific when V gene, CDR3 amino acid sequence and J gene were exactly matched to a known reactive TCR set. The reference SARS-CoV-2 TCR set came from MIRA and was filtered for enrichment in COVID-19-positive ImmuneCODE repertoires, removing public or cross-reactive TCRs. Using the MIRA antigens, annotated TCRs were further analysed by specific ORF or by position within an ORF. Depth was the summed frequency of annotated unique rearrangements, while breadth was defined as annotated unique rearrangements over total unique productive rearrangements. TCR breadth was compared between groups using two-sided Wilcoxon rank-sum tests. Drawn from immuneACCESS, this table holds only the in-frame rearrangements with V and J called that TCRdb kept. Clones are partly lost; checked studies trace under half to an unresolved V gene and leave the rest unexplained. V and J calls and clone size follow that table, whereas D and trimming were derived from the DNA. For this sample there are about 390,000 clones; approximately 91% appear just once. The ten top clones hold around 3.4% of the sample.

According to the germline V gene, CDR1 reads SGHVS and CDR2 reads FQNEAQ. Relative to germline, V is missing 5 bases and J is missing 2 bases, with 12 bases of the junction outside any gene match. The CDR3 runs 17 residues from the cysteine to the phenylalanine. Kept here is only the CDR3 DNA, which spans 51 bases and is read in frame from base 1. The receptor comes from a person aged 18-65 years who received the Ad26.COV2.S COVID-19 vaccine or a placebo. This material consisted of peripheral blood, taken in a trial of Ad26.COV2.S vaccine versus placebo. Rearrangement joined TRBV7-8 to TRBJ2-5; the junction holds 9 bases that match TRBD2. The bases read TGTGCCAGCAGCGGACTAAAAAGCGGGGGGCGGCAAGAGACCCAGTACTTC. The encoded protein is CASSGLKSGGRQETQYF.